This T cell receptor (beta chain) originates from a study of CD8 T cells in Susac syndrome. RNA amounts of roughly 0.45 to 1 ug underwent reverse transcription with random hexamers. TCRdb recomputed calls from the immunoSEQ multiplex PCR reads with MiXCR, one row per CDR3 protein. The table shows 150,000 to 200,000 distinct CDR3 sequences, with approximately 95% occurring only once. Germline V CDR1 and CDR2: MNHEY, SMNVEV (reference sequence). The CDR3 consists of 14 residues. Trimming shortened V by 0 bases and J by 7 bases, and 12 bases separated the two germline ends. The multiple sclerosis control cohort comprised treatment-naive individuals presenting with stable or active relapsing-remitting disease.

Sequencing was performed on CD4+ T cells from PBMCs. The clonotype was recovered from a human donor with multiple sclerosis. The chain recombines TRBV27 with TRBJ1-1; no clear D gene. The chain's CDR3 is CASSLSPGRFEAFF. In DNA form, the CDR3 reads TGTGCCAGCAGTTTATCACCCGGACGGTTTGAAGCTTTCTTT.